The text below deals with one T cell receptor beta chain. The CDR3 covers 16 residues. After removal of 6 bases from V and 4 bases from J, the junction contained 8 bases not matched to a gene. Germline lookup yields CDR1 MRHNA and CDR2 SNTAGT. Method: immunoSEQ multiplex PCR; TCRdb's copy keeps in-frame clones and lacks some. The repertoire consists of about 62,000 clones, with around 74% occurring once and the leading ten covering approximately 6.8%. This specimen belongs to a study of blood T cell repertoires in COVID-19. This receptor was obtained from a woman aged 45-59 years with active or convalescent COVID-19. The chain couples TRBV6-4 to TRBJ2-2; 10 bases are a match to TRBD2. The sample comprised peripheral blood. The CDR3 DNA is TGTGCCAGCAGCCTCGGCTCTAGCGGGAGCACCGGGGAGCTGTTTTTT. Protein product: CASSLGSSGSTGELFF.